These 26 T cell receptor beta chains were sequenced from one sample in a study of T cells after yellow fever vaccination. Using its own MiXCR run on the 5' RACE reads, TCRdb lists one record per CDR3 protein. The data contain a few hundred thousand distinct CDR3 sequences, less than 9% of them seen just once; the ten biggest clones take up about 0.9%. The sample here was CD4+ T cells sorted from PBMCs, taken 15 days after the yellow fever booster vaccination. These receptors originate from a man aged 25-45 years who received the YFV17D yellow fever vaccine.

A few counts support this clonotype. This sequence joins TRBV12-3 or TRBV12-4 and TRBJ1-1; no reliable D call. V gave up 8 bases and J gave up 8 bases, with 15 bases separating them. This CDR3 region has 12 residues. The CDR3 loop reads CASFKGAGEAFF. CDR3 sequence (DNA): TGTGCCAGCTTTAAGGGTGCGGGCGAAGCTTTCTTT.

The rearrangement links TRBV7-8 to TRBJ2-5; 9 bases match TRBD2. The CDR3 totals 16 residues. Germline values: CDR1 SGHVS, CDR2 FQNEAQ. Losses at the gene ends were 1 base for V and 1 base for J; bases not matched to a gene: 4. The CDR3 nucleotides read TGTGCCAGCAGCTTAGGTGGCGGGGGGGGCCAAGAGACCCAGTACTTC. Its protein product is CASSLGGGGGQETQYF.

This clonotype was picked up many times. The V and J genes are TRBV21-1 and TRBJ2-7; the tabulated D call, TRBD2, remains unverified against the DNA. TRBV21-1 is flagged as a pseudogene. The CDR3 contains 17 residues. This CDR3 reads CASTFKQLVARHYEQYF. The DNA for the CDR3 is TGTGCCAGCACCTTTAAACAGTTGGTTGCTAGACACTACGAGCAGTACTTC.

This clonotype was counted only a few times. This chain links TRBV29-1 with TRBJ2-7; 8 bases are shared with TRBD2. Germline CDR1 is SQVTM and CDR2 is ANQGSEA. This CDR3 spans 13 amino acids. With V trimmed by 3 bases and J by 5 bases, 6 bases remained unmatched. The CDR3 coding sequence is TGCAGCGTTGACCGGGAGGGCCGCAACGAGCAGTACTTC. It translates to CSVDREGRNEQYF.

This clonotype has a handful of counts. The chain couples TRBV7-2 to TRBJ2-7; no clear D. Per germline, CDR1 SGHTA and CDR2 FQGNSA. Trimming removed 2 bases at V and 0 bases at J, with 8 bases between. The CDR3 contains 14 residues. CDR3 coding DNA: TGTGCCAGCAGCTTAACTTCAATCTCCTACGAGCAGTACTTC. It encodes CASSLTSISYEQYF.

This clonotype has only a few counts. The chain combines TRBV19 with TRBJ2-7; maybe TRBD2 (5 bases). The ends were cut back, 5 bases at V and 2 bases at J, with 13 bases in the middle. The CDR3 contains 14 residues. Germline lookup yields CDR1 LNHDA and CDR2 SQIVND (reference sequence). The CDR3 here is CASSDTRETYEQYF. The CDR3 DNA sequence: TGTGCCAGTAGTGACACGAGGGAAACCTACGAGCAGTACTTC.

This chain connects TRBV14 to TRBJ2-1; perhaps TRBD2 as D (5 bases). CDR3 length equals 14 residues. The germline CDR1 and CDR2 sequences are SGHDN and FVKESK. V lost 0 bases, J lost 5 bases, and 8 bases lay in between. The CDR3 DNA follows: TGTGCCAGCAGCCAAGATCCCGGGAACAATGAGCAGTTCTTC. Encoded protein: CASSQDPGNNEQFF.

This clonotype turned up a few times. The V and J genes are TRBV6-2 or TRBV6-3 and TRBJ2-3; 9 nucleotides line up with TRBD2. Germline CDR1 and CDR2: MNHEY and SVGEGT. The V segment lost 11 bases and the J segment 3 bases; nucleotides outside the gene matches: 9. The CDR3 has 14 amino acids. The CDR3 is CAGGGASETDTQYF. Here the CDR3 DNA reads TGTGCCGGCGGGGGGGCTAGCGAAACAGATACGCAGTATTTT.

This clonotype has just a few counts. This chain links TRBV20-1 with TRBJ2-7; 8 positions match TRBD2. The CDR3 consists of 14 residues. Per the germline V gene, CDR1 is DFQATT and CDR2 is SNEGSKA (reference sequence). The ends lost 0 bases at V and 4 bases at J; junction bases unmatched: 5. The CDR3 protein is CSAREMAGGYEQYF. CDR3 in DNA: TGCAGTGCTAGAGAGATGGCGGGAGGTTACGAGCAGTACTTC.

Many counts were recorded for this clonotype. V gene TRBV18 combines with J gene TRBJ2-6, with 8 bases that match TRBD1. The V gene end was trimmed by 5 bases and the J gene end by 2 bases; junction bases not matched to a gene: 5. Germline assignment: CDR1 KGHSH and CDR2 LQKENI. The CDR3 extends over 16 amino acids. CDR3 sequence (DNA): TGTGCCAGCTCAGCGCAGGGGGCGACTGGGGCCAACGTCCTGACTTTC. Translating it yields CASSAQGATGANVLTF.

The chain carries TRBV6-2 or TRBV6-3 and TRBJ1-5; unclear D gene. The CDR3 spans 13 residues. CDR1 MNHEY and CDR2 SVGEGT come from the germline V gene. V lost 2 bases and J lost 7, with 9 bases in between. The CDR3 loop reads CASSYRVVQPQHF. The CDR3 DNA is TGTGCCAGCAGTTACCGGGTAGTCCAGCCCCAGCATTTT.

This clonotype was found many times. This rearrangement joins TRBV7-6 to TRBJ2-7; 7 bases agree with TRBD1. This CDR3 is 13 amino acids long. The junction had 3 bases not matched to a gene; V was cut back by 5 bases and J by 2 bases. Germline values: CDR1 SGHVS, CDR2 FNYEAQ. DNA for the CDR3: TGTGCCAGCAGCCAGGGGGTTGCCTACGAGCAGTACTTC. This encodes CASSQGVAYEQYF.

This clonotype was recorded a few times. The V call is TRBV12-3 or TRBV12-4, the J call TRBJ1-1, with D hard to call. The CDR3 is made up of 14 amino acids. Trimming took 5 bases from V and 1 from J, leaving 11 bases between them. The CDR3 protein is CASSLVRQNTEAFF. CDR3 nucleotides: TGTGCCAGCAGTCTAGTACGGCAGAACACTGAAGCTTTCTTT.

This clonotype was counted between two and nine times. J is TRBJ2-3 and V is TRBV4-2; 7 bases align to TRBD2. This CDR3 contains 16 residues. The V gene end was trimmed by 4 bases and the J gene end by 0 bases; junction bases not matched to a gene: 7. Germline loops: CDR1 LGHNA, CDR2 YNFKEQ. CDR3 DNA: TGTGCCAGCAGCCGGCGGAGCGGGGAAAGCACAGATACGCAGTATTTT. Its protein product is CASSRRSGESTDTQYF.

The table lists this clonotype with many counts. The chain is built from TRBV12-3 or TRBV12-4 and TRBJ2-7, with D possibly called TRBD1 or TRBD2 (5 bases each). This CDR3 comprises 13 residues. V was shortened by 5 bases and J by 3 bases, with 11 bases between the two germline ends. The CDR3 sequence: CASSVRDHYEQYF. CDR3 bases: TGTGCCAGCAGTGTCCGGGACCACTACGAGCAGTACTTC.

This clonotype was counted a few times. The CDR3 spells CASSYRMMGADTQYF. The CDR3 DNA sequence: TGTGCCAGCAGTTACCGCATGATGGGGGCAGATACGCAGTATTTT. The V gene is TRBV6-5, the J gene TRBJ2-3; D could derive from TRBD1 or TRBD2 (5 bases each). Trimming took off 2 bases at V and 4 bases at J, with 13 bases between the two ends. This CDR3 is built from 15 residues. Germline lookup yields CDR1 MNHEY and CDR2 SVGAGI.

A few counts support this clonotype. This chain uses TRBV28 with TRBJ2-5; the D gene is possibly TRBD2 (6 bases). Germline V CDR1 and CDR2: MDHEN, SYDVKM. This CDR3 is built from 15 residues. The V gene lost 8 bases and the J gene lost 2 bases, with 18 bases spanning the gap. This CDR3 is CASAPLGRRQETQYF. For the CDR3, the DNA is TGTGCCAGCGCTCCACTGGGGAGGCGGCAAGAGACCCAGTACTTC.

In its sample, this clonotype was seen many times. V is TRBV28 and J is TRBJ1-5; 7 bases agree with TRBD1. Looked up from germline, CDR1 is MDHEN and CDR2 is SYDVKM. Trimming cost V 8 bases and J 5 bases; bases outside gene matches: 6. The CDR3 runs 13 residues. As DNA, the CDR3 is TGTGCCAGCGGGAGGGACAGTTATCAGCCCCAGCATTTT. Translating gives CASGRDSYQPQHF. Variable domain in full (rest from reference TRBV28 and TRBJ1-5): DVKVTQSSRYLVKRTGEKVFLECVQDMDHENMFWYRQDPGLGLRLIYFSYDVKMKEKGDIPEGYSVSREKKERFSLILESASTNQTSMYLCASGRDSYQPQHFGDGTRLSIL.

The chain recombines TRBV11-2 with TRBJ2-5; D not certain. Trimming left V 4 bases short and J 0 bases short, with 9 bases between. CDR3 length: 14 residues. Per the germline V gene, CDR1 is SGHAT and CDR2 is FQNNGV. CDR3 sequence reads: CASSSQVDQETQYF. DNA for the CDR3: TGTGCCAGCAGCTCCCAGGTCGACCAAGAGACCCAGTACTTC.

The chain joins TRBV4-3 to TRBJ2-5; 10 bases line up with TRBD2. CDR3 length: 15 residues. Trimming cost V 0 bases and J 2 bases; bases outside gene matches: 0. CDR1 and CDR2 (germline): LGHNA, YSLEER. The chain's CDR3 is CASSQEGLAQETQYF. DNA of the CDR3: TGCGCCAGCAGCCAAGAGGGACTAGCGCAAGAGACCCAGTACTTC.

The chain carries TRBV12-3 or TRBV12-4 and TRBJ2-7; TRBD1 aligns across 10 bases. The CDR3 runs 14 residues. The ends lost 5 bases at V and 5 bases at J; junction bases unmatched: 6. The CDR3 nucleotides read TGTGCCAGCAGTCGGACAGGGGGAGTCCACGAGCAGTACTTC. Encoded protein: CASSRTGGVHEQYF.

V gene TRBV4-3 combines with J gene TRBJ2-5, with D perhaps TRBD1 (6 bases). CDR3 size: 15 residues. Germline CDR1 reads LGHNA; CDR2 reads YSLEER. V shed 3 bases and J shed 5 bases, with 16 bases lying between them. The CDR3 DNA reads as TGCGCCAGCAGCCACGAGCAACAGGGAGCCGAGACCCAGTACTTC. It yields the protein CASSHEQQGAETQYF.

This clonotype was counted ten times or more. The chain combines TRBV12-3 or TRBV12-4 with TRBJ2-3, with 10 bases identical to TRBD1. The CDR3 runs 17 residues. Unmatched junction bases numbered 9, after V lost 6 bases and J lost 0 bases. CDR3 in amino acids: CASSYGTGETSTDTQYF. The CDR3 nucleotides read TGTGCCAGCAGCTATGGGACAGGGGAAACTAGCACAGATACGCAGTATTTT.

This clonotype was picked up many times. CDR3 nucleotides: TGTGCCAGCAGCTTAGGCCTCGGAAACACCATATATTTT. Protein product: CASSLGLGNTIYF. J is TRBJ1-3 and V is TRBV7-2; no definite D call. The germline CDR1 and CDR2 sequences are SGHTA and FQGNSA. Trimming removed 1 base at V and 4 bases at J, with 5 bases between. The CDR3 sequence is 13 residues long.

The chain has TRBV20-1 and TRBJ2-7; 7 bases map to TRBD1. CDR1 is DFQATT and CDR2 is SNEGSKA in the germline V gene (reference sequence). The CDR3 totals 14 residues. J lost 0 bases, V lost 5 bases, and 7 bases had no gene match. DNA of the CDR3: TGCAGTGCTGTAACCGGGACAGTCTCCTACGAGCAGTACTTC. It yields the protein CSAVTGTVSYEQYF.

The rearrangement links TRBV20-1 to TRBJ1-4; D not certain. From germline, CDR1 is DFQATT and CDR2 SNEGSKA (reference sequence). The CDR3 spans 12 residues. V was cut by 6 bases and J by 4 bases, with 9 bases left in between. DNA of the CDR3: TGCAGTGCCAAGGGAAATAATGAAAAACTGTTTTTT. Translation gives CSAKGNNEKLFF.